The T cell receptor beta chain described here comes from a study of beta chain features in type 1 diabetes (dated by TCRdb to 2017 to 2018). For the study in its entirety: Mean age, gender distribution, total cell number and subset yield did not differ between patients and healthy donors. A total of over 90,000,000 sorted cells were examined across all samples, and a strong correlation was observed between cell number per subset and RNA yield. In the study, recently diagnosed type 1 diabetes patients and matched healthy donors were compared on the TCRB repertoires of their sorted circulating CD4+ T cell subsets. Whereas all 28 donors provided naive and central memory subsets, regulatory and stem cell-like memory subsets were isolated from just 8 patients and roughly 8 healthy donors.

A single peripheral blood draw of around 0.11 L on average was collected from each donor into heparinised tubes. Naive, central memory, regulatory and stem cell-like memory CD4+ T cells were sorted on a BD FACSAria II using a panel including CD45RO, CCR7, CD25, CD127, CD95 and CD27. Purity was above 95% for every sorted population. PBMCs were isolated immediately by Lymphoprep density gradient centrifugation and stained directly without culture. Samples were stained and sorted in pairs, with one healthy donor and one patient per experiment, so that batch effects were minimized. Results and caveats for the whole study, not just this receptor: Because small numbers of individuals were included in the HLA sub-analyses, any influence of HLA type on TCRB rearrangement was left unresolved. Naive, central memory and regulatory TCRB repertoires appeared to be more alike among patients than among healthy donors. At VDJ recombination sites, patients with type 1 diabetes made fewer insertions and deleted more nucleotides, a pattern implying thymic rearrangement abnormalities. PCR may preferentially amplify shorter templates, but because patient and control samples were amplified and corrected together, any resulting skew would affect both groups equally. In all four CD4+ subsets, TCRB CDR3 length was moderately but significantly shorter in type 1 diabetes patients. Sequencing cDNA rather than genomic DNA could over-represent highly expressing activated cells, although activation and CD3 levels did not differ between groups.

CDR1 is given as SNHLY and CDR2 as FYNNEI, both from the germline V gene. The V end gives up 7 bases and the J end 3 bases, leaving 4 bases in the junction not matched to a gene. From its cysteine to its phenylalanine, the CDR3 spans 14 amino acids. Here the CDR3 DNA is all that survives: 42 bases in frame from base 1. Notes on this clone: It has no known antigen specificity. No qualities accompany the bases; no much larger clone lies one base away.

The High Capacity cDNA Reverse Transcription Kit was used to reverse transcribe all of the isolated RNA, meaning that expressed TCRB transcripts were what got sequenced. Survey-depth immunoSEQ sequencing was performed on stem cell-like memory T cell samples, with an average of around 970,000 total reads per sample. Sorted cells were lysed in RLT buffer and RNA was extracted with DNase-treated RNeasy Micro or Mini kits, depending on cell number. To prevent cross-contamination, every cell subset was processed on its own, while patient and healthy donor samples were processed together. The immunoSEQ multiplex PCR was used to amplify TCRB sequences from cDNA, yielding 87-bp fragments that span the CDR3 region. Sequencing of the amplicons was performed on the Illumina HiSeq platform. In the authors' own workflow: Synthetic template baselines were used to correct PCR bias computationally, reads within Hamming distance 2 were collapsed, and singletons that could not be merged were discarded. Reads were aligned to IMGT to assign V, D and J genes, CDR3 length, and insertions or deletions at six rearrangement sites. Clonotype counts were normalized to sorted cell number within each subset before computing true diversity and Gini coefficients with the tcR R package. Repertoire sharing was quantified using the overlap coefficient calculated on TCRB nucleotide sequences. As stored in TCRdb, this immuneACCESS dataset retains in-frame rearrangements with V and J assigned. A fraction of the clones does not appear; measured against another copy, unresolved V genes explain less than half of the discrepancy, and the remainder lacks a known reason. V, J and clone size are those of that table, while D and trimming were read from the DNA. The sample contains under 90,000 clones, 25% to 35% of them found a single time. The biggest ten clones account for approximately 0.45% of the sample.

Sequencing was performed on stem cell memory CD4+ T cells from blood. The cell subset or site label here, explained by the study, means: stem cell-like memory CD4+ T cells. The chain joins TRBV2 to TRBJ2-3; 10 nucleotides in the junction match TRBD2. The TCR was taken from a woman between 18 and 30 years old in good health. The CDR3 reads CASTGTSVTDTQYF. The nucleotides are TGTGCCAGCACCGGGACTAGCGTTACAGATACGCAGTATTTT.